A selection of T cell receptor beta chains follows, all from one sample in a study of cytomegalovirus exposure and HLA in healthy donors. The data were produced by immunoSEQ multiplex PCR, yet TCRdb's version contains in-frame clones alone and is incomplete. The sample shows around 120,000 clones, 70% to 80% of them seen only once. Material for sequencing was PBMCs. Source of these receptors: a man over 45 in good health and CMV-seropositive. CDR3s include the opening cysteine and the closing phenylalanine or tryptophan. The order of the fields is V gene, clone size, D gene, J gene, CDR3 protein, CDR3 DNA. The D gene is left open where the match is weak. Expanded clones are given a class, and other clones once, few, many or no size at all.

>TRBV2|NA|TRBD2|TRBJ2-5
CASSARGGGVSETQYF
TGTGCCAGCAGCGCAAGGGGCGGGGGGGTCTCAGAGACCCAGTACTTC
>TRBV18|few|NA|TRBJ1-1
CASSTALNTEAFF
TGTGCCAGCTCGACAGCGCTGAACACTGAAGCTTTCTTT
>TRBV2|NA|NA|TRBJ1-1
CASTRENTEAFF
TGTGCCAGCACGCGAGAGAACACTGAAGCTTTCTTT
>TRBV5-4|NA|TRBD2|TRBJ2-7
CASSNTKRGEQYF
TGTGCCAGCAGCAACACTAAGCGGGGCGAGCAGTACTTC
>TRBV5-6|NA|TRBD1|TRBJ2-7
CASSSYGTGGFYEQYF
TGTGCCAGCAGCTCCTACGGGACAGGGGGCTTCTACGAGCAGTACTTC
>TRBV5-1|NA|TRBD1|TRBJ1-1
CASSLDNRVDRGNTEAFF
TGCGCCAGCAGCTTGGATAACAGGGTGGACAGGGGGAACACTGAAGCTTTCTTT
>TRBV14|NA|TRBD2|TRBJ2-5
CASSQSGLAKETQYF
TGTGCCAGCAGCCAATCGGGACTAGCGAAAGAGACCCAGTACTTC
>TRBV7-2|NA|TRBD1|TRBJ1-2
CASGNPGQGAYGYTF
TGTGCCAGCGGAAATCCGGGACAGGGTGCCTATGGCTACACCTTC
>TRBV20-1|NA|NA|TRBJ2-7
CSASGGGEQYF
TGCAGTGCTAGTGGAGGAGGCGAGCAGTACTTC
>TRBV7-8|NA|TRBD1|TRBJ1-5
CASSLNRREGAQPQHF
TGTGCCAGCAGCTTAAACCGACGGGAGGGGGCTCAGCCCCAGCATTTT
>TRBV7-9|NA|TRBD1|TRBJ1-4
CASSLGTSRQGAKEKLFF
TGTGCCAGCAGCTTAGGCACGTCTAGACAGGGGGCGAAGGAAAAACTGTTTTTT
>TRBV2|NA|NA|TRBJ2-3
CASSTRTNTDTQYF
TGTGCCAGCAGCACCCGGACAAACACAGATACGCAGTATTTT
>TRBV6-6|NA|TRBD1|TRBJ1-3
CASSYQTGVNGNTIYF
TGTGCCAGCAGTTATCAGACAGGGGTCAATGGAAACACCATATATTTT
>TRBV5-4|few|NA|TRBJ1-6
CASSHILNNSPLHF
TGTGCCAGCAGCCATATCCTAAATAATTCACCCCTCCACTTT
>TRBV7-9|NA|NA|TRBJ1-6
CASSPLGGAPLHF
TGTGCCAGCAGCCCCCTCGGGGGGGCACCCCTCCACTTT
>TRBV29-1|NA|TRBD1|TRBJ1-1
CSVEGLTGFATEAFF
TGCAGCGTTGAAGGTTTGACAGGGTTTGCCACTGAAGCTTTCTTT
>TRBV4-2|few|NA|TRBJ1-3
CASSQESSGNTIYF
TGTGCCAGCAGCCAAGAGAGCTCTGGAAACACCATATATTTT
>TRBV19|NA|NA|TRBJ2-2
CASRKPREAGELFF
TGTGCCAGTAGGAAACCTCGCGAGGCCGGGGAGCTGTTTTTT
>TRBV7-9|NA|TRBD1|TRBJ2-3
CASSLGQLGWSDTQYF
TGTGCCAGCAGCTTGGGACAGCTGGGATGGTCAGATACGCAGTATTTT
>TRBV28|NA|NA|TRBJ1-1
CASSLWTASNTEAFF
TGTGCCAGCAGTTTATGGACAGCATCCAACACTGAAGCTTTCTTT
>TRBV25-1|once|TRBD1|TRBJ2-7
CASSRQGAYEQYF
TGTGCCAGCTCCCGACAGGGGGCCTACGAGCAGTACTTC
>TRBV7-2|NA|TRBD1|TRBJ2-1
CASSPEGQPYNEQFF
TGTGCCAGCAGCCCAGAGGGACAGCCATACAATGAGCAGTTCTTC
>TRBV28|NA|NA|TRBJ2-1
CASSFPRQGQYQYNEQFF
TGTGCCAGCAGTTTTCCCAGGCAGGGCCAATACCAATACAATGAGCAGTTCTTC
>TRBV19|NA|TRBD1|TRBJ1-2
CASSTAGQGSYGYTF
TGTGCCAGTAGTACTGCGGGACAGGGTTCCTATGGCTACACCTTC
>TRBV5-1|NA|TRBD1|TRBJ1-3
CASSRDRGNTIYF
TGCGCCAGCAGCAGAGACAGGGGGAACACCATATATTTT
>TRBV11-2|NA|NA|TRBJ1-3
CASSLGAGRGGNTIYF
TGTGCCAGCAGCTTAGGGGCTGGAAGGGGTGGAAACACCATATATTTT
>TRBV7-8|NA|TRBD1|TRBJ1-2
CASSSRTGNNYGYTF
TGTGCCAGCAGCTCCAGGACAGGGAACAACTATGGCTACACCTTC
>TRBV18|NA|TRBD2|TRBJ2-1
CASSPRAGGLDRDNEQFF
TGTGCCAGCTCACCAAGAGCGGGGGGTCTTGATCGGGACAATGAGCAGTTCTTC
>TRBV27|NA|TRBD1|TRBJ2-3
CASRSRQGVWSTDTQYF
TGTGCCAGTCGGAGTAGACAGGGAGTATGGTCGACAGATACGCAGTATTTT
>TRBV6-6|NA|NA|TRBJ2-4
CASSYSGQGKNIQYF
TGTGCCAGCAGTTACTCGGGGCAGGGGAAAAACATTCAGTACTTC
>TRBV10-1|NA|TRBD1|TRBJ2-7
CASSEGQGPAYEQYF
TGCGCCAGCAGTGAGGGACAGGGGCCAGCCTACGAGCAGTACTTC
>TRBV6-5|NA|TRBD1|TRBJ1-2
CASTKTLQGNYGYTF
TGTGCCAGCACTAAAACGTTACAGGGGAACTATGGCTACACCTTC
>TRBV5-1|NA|TRBD2|TRBJ2-2
CASSLLAGGNTGELFF
TGCGCCAGCAGCTTACTAGCGGGGGGAAACACCGGGGAGCTGTTTTTT
>TRBV2|NA|TRBD1|TRBJ1-2
CASSGQGAMNYGYTF
TGTGCCAGCAGTGGGCAGGGGGCGATGAACTATGGCTACACCTTC
>TRBV6-4|NA|NA|TRBJ2-3
CASSVGGRTDTQYF
TGTGCCAGCAGTGTGGGGGGGCGCACAGATACGCAGTATTTT
>TRBV7-2|NA|TRBD2|TRBJ2-5
CASSPASGGMETQYF
TGTGCCAGCAGCCCAGCTAGCGGGGGAATGGAGACCCAGTACTTC
>TRBV2|NA|TRBD1|TRBJ2-1
CASCRDRGAREQFF
TGTGCCAGCTGCCGGGACAGGGGGGCAAGGGAGCAGTTCTTC
>TRBV6-1|NA|NA|TRBJ1-6
CASSVELPDNSPLHF
TGTGCCAGCAGTGTGGAGCTTCCCGATAATTCACCCCTCCACTTT
>TRBV11-2|NA|TRBD1|TRBJ1-4
CASSFRTGGEKLFF
TGTGCCAGCAGCTTCAGGACAGGGGGTGAAAAACTGTTTTTT
>TRBV19|few|NA|TRBJ2-4
CASSPGQEKNIQYF
TGTGCCAGTAGTCCGGGACAAGAGAAAAACATTCAGTACTTC
>TRBV5-1|NA|TRBD2|TRBJ2-3
CASTTSAGGPDTQYF
TGCGCCAGCACCACAAGTGCGGGGGGGCCAGATACGCAGTATTTT
>TRBV7-2|NA|TRBD2|TRBJ2-7
CASSFDWTSPYEQYF
TGTGCCAGCAGCTTCGACTGGACTAGCCCATACGAGCAGTACTTC
>TRBV6-5|once|NA|TRBJ1-6
CASSYSYEARNSPLHF
TGTGCCAGCAGTTACTCGTACGAGGCAAGGAATTCACCCCTCCACTTT
>TRBV28|few|NA|TRBJ1-2
CASTSGASYGYTF
TGTGCCAGCACTTCCGGAGCAAGCTATGGCTACACCTTC
>TRBV6-1|NA|TRBD1|TRBJ1-2
CACSMRTGGDYGYTF
TGTGCCTGCAGTATGAGGACAGGGGGGGACTATGGCTACACCTTC
>TRBV15|NA|TRBD1|TRBJ1-2
CATSRGGQGNSYGYTF
TGTGCCACCAGCAGAGGCGGACAGGGGAACTCCTATGGCTACACCTTC
>TRBV4-1|NA|NA|TRBJ2-6
CASSQSAGRNVLTF
TGCGCCAGCAGCCAATCGGCGGGTAGGAACGTCCTGACTTTC
>TRBV11-2|few|TRBD2|TRBJ2-7
CASSETSGYSYEQYF
TGTGCCAGCAGCGAGACTAGCGGTTATTCCTACGAGCAGTACTTC